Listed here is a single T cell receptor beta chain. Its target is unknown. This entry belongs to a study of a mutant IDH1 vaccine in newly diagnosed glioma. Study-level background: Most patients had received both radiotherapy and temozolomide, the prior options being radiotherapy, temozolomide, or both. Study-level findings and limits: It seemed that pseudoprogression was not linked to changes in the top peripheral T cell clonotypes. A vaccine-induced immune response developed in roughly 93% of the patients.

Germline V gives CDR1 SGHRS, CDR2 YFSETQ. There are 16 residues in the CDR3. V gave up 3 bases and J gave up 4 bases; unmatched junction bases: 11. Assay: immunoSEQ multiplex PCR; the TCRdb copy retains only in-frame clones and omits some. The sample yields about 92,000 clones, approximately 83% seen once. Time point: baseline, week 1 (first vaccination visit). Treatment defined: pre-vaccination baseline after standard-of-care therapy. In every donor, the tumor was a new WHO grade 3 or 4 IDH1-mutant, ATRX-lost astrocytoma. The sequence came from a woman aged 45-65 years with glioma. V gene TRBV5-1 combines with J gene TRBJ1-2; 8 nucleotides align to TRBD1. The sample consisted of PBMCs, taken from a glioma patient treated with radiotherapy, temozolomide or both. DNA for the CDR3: TGCGCCAGCAGCTATGAAATTACAGGGGGTAGCTATGGCTACACCTTC. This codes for CASSYEITGGSYGYTF.